This T cell receptor (beta chain) was recorded in a study of T cells in Graves' hyperthyroidism and ophthalmopathy (dated 2019 in TCRdb). Regarding the research as a whole: Peripheral blood was collected at initial diagnosis, before any treatment. A discovery cohort of approximately 100 patients, roughly 40 with Graves' ophthalmopathy and approximately 57 with stable Graves' hyperthyroidism, was used to find distinguishing TCR V-J signatures. Whether ophthalmopathy could be predicted prospectively was tested in an independent validation cohort made up of 18 to 20 hyperthyroidism patients plus 17 patients who later progressed to ophthalmopathy. The 100 discovery patients were divided at random into training and test sets in a 7:3 ratio. Thyroid tissue and blood T-cell repertoires from roughly six Graves' hyperthyroidism patients were also compared in the study. After sampling, hyperthyroidism patients received methimazole starting at 30 mg daily, and ophthalmopathy patients received high-dose intravenous methylprednisolone. According to the paper, TCR Vbeta CDR3 sequencing was carried out on 135 peripheral blood samples, which came from around 43 ophthalmopathy, under 80 hyperthyroidism and about 17 progressor patients. The study at large found these results: Blood samples also contained most of the expanded thyroid clonotypes (frequency above 0.001), which suggests that blood repertoires may reflect thyroid immune responses. Sample size was not statistically predetermined, and investigators were not blinded to group allocation. During validation, the model predicted progression to ophthalmopathy a median of about 5.9 months ahead of onset, with 60% to 71% sensitivity and 72.22% specificity. A 13 V-J signature model separated ophthalmopathy from stable hyperthyroidism, with 87.88% sensitivity and about 81% specificity in cross-validation and 80%/75% in testing.

This clonotype has just one count. The antigen it binds to is not known. No much larger clone is present one base from it, and per-base qualities are unavailable. One read is thin evidence. Stable Graves' hyperthyroidism was defined as the absence of progression to ophthalmopathy over 18 months of follow-up. Hyperthyroidism patients were newly diagnosed, with disease duration under 2 months, and aged 18 to 65 years. Patients with uncontrolled infections, other autoimmune diseases, pregnancy or lactation were excluded. Diagnoses were based on clinical symptoms, serum thyroxine and TRAb, thyroid ultrasound and orbital computed tomography. PBMCs were isolated from 7.5 to 10 ml of fresh peripheral blood by Ficoll-Paque density gradient centrifugation. Trizol reagent was used to extract total RNA, and RNA quality was then checked on an Agilent 2100 Bioanalyzer. TCR beta CDR3 regions were amplified from RNA transcripts. A first-round RT-PCR of the TCR CDR3 used the HTBI primer set with the Qiagen OneStep RT-PCR kit. Libraries were constructed in a second round of multiplex PCR, after which size selection and purification were performed. Sequencing of the libraries was done on an Illumina HiSeq2000 using paired-end 100 bp reads. The study's own analysis went as follows. Raw data were processed with SOAPnuke, discarding reads with adapters, uncalled bases, mean Phred below 15, or no exact constant-primer or identifier match. COPE v1.2.5 was used to merge high-quality paired reads, and clonotypes were defined as unique nucleotide sequences. MiTCR v1.1 was used to align clonotypes to the IMGT TRBV, TRBD and TRBJ reference segments. The analysis was restricted to V-J combinations with a frequency above 0.0001, which together covered 99.2% of the repertoires. The TCS score was defined as the ratio of F50 (clonal expansion) to E x V (chaos), calculated using BLOSUM62-based TCRdist between CDR3 peptides within each V-J. Welch's t-statistics and random forest reduced around 550 V-J features to 10 to 15, which were used in a naive Bayes classifier (R e1071). The Morisita-Horn index was used to measure how similar the thyroid and blood repertoires were. TCRdb reran the public reads through fastp at Q25 and MiXCR, keeping productive beta chains. Each CDR3 protein appears once, grouped with its most common genes and DNA. None of the V and J calls come from the authors' own analysis; TCRdb made them. Present in this sample are hundreds of thousands of distinct CDR3 sequences, about 38% of which were seen just once. The top ten hold about 8.9% of the sample.

Unmatched junction bases come to 12, with V trimmed by 2 bases and J by 4 bases. The CDR1 and CDR2 encoded by the germline V gene are SNHLY and FYNNEI. From the cysteine up to the phenylalanine, the CDR3 has a length of 17 residues. This entry keeps only the CDR3 DNA: 51 bases, framed from base 1. Material: blood. The V gene is TRBV2 and the J gene is TRBJ2-5; the junction holds 8 bases that match TRBD2. The sequence was obtained from a man aged 18 to 35 with Graves' hyperthyroidism. The CDR3 loop reads CASSEQGRASGRETQYF. The nucleotide sequence is given as TGTGCCAGCAGTGAACAGGGGAGGGCTAGCGGGCGAGAGACCCAGTACTTC. Reference TRBV2 and TRBJ2-5 proteins supply the regions before and after the CDR3; the full variable domain is: EPEVTQTPSHQVTQMGQEVILRCVPISNHLYFYWYRQILGQKVEFLVSFYNNEISEKSEIFDDQFSVERPDGSNFTLKIRSTKLEDSAMYFCASSEQGRASGRETQYFGPGTRLLVL.